This record concerns one TCR beta chain sequence. This sample was included in a study of shared clonotypes between healthy human individuals. CDR1 and CDR2 from the germline V gene are SEHNR and FQNEAQ (reference sequence). The CDR3 consists of 18 residues. Deletions cut 5 bases from V and 4 bases from J, with 24 bases between. Only in-frame clones appear in the TCRdb table, and some are missing; sequencing was by immunoSEQ multiplex PCR. This table holds millions of clones, 95% found once. The sequence came from a young man in good health. The chain joins TRBV7-9 to TRBJ2-1; D is possibly TRBD2 (6 bases). The sequenced sample was naive CD4+ T cells sorted from blood. The subset here: CD45RA+ positively selected. This CDR3 reads CASSPVGGGTVIYNEQFF. The CDR3 bases are TGTGCCAGCAGCCCCGTGGGAGGAGGGACGGTGATATACAATGAGCAGTTCTTC.